Reported below is one TCR beta chain. Its antigen is unidentified. The junction does not match germline at one end; this may be a read error. Clones were sequenced by immunoSEQ multiplex PCR, and TCRdb holds only the in-frame ones, with some missing. The sample has roughly 50,000 clones, around 89% seen once. This sample is drawn from a study of PD-1 blockade in classical Hodgkin lymphoma. There are 13 residues in the CDR3. The germline V gene has CDR1 MNHNS and CDR2 SASEGT. Time point denoted: cycle 4 day 1 (C4D1), after 5 to 7 weeks of nivolumab. All the patients suffered relapse after autologous stem cell transplantation, and brentuximab vedotin exposure differed. General study findings and limits: The study found that TCR diversity rose significantly by C4D1 in CD4+ but not CD8+ cells. It was reported that newly diagnosed patients had less baseline TCR diversity than healthy donors.

The sequence came from a human donor with classical Hodgkin lymphoma. The chain employs TRBV6-1 and TRBJ1-1; TRBD1 is a possible D gene (5 bases). Specimen: peripheral blood mononuclear cells (PBMCs), collected before the fourth cycle of nivolumab. CDR3: CNGGGRRGTEAFF. In nucleotides, the CDR3 is TGCAATGGGGGTGGGAGAAGGGGCACTGAAGCTTTCTTT.